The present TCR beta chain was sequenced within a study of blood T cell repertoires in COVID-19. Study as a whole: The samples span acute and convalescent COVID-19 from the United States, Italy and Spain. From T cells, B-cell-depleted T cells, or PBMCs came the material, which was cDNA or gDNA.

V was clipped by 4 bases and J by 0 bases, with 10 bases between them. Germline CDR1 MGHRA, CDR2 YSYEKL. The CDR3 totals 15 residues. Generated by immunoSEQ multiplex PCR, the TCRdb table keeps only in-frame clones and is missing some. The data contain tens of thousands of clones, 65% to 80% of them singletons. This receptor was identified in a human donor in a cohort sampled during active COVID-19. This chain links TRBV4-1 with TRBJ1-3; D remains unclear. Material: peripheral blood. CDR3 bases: TGCGCCAGCAGCCCTGACAAAAACTCTGGAAACACCATATATTTT. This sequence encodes CASSPDKNSGNTIYF.